The clone carrying this T cell receptor beta chain was counted between two and nine times. Its antigen is as yet unknown. J was trimmed by 2 bases and V by 6 bases; bases with no gene match: 12. This CDR3 contains 16 residues. The germline CDR1 and CDR2 sequences are SNHLY and FYNNEI. This specimen comes from a study of CD8+ T cells in alopecia areata. Study at large: Treated patients were dosed with oral tofacitinib, taking 5 to 10 mg twice daily. Tofacitinib treatment spanned 6 to 18 months, with 6 months off drug afterward. The study, taken as a whole, reports: Resident alphabeta T-cell populations of normal skin are likewise subject to sequencing in scalp samples. Across lesional scalp, and particularly alopecia totalis/universalis, clonality surpassed that of normal scalp.

Alopecia areata patients gave lesional scalp punch biopsies and peripheral blood samples. TCR sequencing used cDNA made by reverse transcription of extracted RNA. TCRdb keeps only in-frame clones here, not all; method: immunoSEQ multiplex PCR. The sample consists of under 15,000 clones, roughly 57% of them appearing once. The receptor was isolated from a human donor with alopecia areata. The chain is built from TRBV2 and TRBJ2-5; 7 nucleotides match TRBD1. The sample comprised skin. CDR3 sequence reads: CASRSYRGSKQETQYF. For the CDR3, the DNA is TGTGCCAGCAGATCTTACAGGGGATCGAAGCAAGAGACCCAGTACTTC. Using reference TRBV2 and TRBJ2-5 for the parts outside the CDR3, the full variable domain is EPEVTQTPSHQVTQMGQEVILRCVPISNHLYFYWYRQILGQKVEFLVSFYNNEISEKSEIFDDQFSVERPDGSNFTLKIRSTKLEDSAMYFCASRSYRGSKQETQYFGPGTRLLVL.